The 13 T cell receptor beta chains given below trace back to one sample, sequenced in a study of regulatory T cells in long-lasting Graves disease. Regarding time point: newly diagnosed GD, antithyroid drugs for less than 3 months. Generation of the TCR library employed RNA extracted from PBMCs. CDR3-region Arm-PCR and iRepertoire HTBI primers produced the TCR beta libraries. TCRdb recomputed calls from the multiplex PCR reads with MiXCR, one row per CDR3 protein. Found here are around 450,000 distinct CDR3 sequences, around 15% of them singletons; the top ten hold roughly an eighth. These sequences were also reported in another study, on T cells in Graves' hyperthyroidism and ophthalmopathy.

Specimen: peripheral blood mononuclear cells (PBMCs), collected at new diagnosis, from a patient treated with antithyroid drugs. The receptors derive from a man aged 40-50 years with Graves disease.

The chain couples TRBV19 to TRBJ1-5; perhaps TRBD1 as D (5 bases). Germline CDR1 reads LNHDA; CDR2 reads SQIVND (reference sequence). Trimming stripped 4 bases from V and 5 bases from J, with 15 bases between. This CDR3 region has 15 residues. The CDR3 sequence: CASSRGTAYDQPQHF. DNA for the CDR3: TGTGCCAGTAGTAGAGGGACCGCCTATGATCAGCCCCAGCATTTT.

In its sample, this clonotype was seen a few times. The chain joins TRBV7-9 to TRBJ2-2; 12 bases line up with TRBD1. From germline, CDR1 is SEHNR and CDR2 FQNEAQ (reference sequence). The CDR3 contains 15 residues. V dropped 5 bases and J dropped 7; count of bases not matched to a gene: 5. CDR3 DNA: TGTGCCAGCAGCCCCGGGACAGGGGGCTTCGGGGAGCTGTTTTTT. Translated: CASSPGTGGFGELFF. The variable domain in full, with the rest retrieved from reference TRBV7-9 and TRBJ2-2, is DTGVSQNPRHKITKRGQNVTFRCDPISEHNRLYWYRQTLGQGPEFLTYFQNEAQLEKSRLLSDRFSAERPKGSFSTLEIQRTEQGDSAMYLCASSPGTGGFGELFFGEGSRLTVL.

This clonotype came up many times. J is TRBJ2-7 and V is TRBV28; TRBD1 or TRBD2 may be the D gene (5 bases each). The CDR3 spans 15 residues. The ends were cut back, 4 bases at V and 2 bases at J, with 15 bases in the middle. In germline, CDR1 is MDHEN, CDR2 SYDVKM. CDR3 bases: TGTGCCAGCAGTTCCCCCGGGACGCCTACCTACGAGCAGTACTTC. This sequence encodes CASSSPGTPTYEQYF. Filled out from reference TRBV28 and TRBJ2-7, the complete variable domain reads DVKVTQSSRYLVKRTGEKVFLECVQDMDHENMFWYRQDPGLGLRLIYFSYDVKMKEKGDIPEGYSVSREKKERFSLILESASTNQTSMYLCASSSPGTPTYEQYFGPGTRLTVT.

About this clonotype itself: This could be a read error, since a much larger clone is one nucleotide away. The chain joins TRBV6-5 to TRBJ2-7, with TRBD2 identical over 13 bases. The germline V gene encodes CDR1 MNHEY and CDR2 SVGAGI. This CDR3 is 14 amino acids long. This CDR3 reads CTSSWTSGSNEQYF. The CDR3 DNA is TGTACCAGCAGTTGGACTAGCGGGAGTAACGAGCAGTACTTC.

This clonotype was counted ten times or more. The CDR3 reads CASSVRGGTEAFF. The CDR3 DNA reads TGTGCCAGCAGTGTTCGCGGAGGGACTGAAGCTTTCTTT. V and J are TRBV2 and TRBJ1-1; D gene uncertain. V lost 4 bases to trimming and J lost 5 bases, with 11 bases between them. Germline V gene data show CDR1 as SNHLY and CDR2 as FYNNEI. The CDR3 spans 13 residues.

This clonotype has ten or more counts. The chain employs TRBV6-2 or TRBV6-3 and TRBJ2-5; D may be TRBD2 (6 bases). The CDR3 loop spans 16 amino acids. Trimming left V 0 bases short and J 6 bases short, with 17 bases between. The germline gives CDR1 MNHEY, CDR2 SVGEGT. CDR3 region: CASSYSNRRAEKTQYF. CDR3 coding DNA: TGTGCCAGCAGTTACTCGAATAGGAGGGCCGAAAAGACCCAGTACTTC.

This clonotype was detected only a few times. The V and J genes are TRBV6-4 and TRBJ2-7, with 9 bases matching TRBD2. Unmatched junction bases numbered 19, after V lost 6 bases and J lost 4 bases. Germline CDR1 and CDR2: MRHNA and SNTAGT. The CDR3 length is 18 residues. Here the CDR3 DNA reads TGTGCCAGCAGCTCCCTGACTAGCGTGAGGGCGGGAGGGTACGAGCAGTACTTC. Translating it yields CASSSLTSVRAGGYEQYF.

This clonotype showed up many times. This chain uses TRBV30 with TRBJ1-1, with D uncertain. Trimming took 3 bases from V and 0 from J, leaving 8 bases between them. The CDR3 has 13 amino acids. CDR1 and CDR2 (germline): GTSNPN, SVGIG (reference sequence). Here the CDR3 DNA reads TGTGCCTGGAGCCCGGCCATGAACACTGAAGCTTTCTTT. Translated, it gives CAWSPAMNTEAFF.

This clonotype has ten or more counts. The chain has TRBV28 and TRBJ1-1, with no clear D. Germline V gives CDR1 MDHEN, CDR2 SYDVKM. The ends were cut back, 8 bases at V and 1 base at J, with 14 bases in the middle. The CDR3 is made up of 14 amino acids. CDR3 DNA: TGTGCCAGCCTCGGGTGGACCGGGAACACTGAAGCTTTCTTT. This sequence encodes CASLGWTGNTEAFF.

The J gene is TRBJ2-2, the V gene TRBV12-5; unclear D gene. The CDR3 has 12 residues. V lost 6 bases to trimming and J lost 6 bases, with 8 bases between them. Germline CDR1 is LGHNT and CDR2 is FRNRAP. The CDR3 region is CASGQGPGELFF. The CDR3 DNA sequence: TGTGCTAGTGGACAAGGACCCGGGGAGCTGTTTTTT. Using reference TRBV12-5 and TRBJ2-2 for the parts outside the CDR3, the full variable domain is DARVTQTPRHKVTEMGQEVTMRCQPILGHNTVFWYRQTMMQGLELLAYFRNRAPLDDSGMPKDRFSAEMPDATLATLKIQPSEPRDSAVYFCASGQGPGELFFGEGSRLTVL.

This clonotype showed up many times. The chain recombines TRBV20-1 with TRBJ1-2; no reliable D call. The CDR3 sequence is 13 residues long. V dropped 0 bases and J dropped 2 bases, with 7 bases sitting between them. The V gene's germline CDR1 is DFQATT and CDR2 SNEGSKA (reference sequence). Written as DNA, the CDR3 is TGCAGTGCTAGAGACCGGACCAACTATGGCTACACCTTC. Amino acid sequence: CSARDRTNYGYTF.

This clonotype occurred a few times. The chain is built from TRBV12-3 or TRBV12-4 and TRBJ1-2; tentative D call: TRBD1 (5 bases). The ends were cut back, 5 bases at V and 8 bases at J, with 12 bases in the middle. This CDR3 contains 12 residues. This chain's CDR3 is CASSLYRFGYTF. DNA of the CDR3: TGTGCCAGCAGTCTTTACAGGTTCGGCTACACCTTC.

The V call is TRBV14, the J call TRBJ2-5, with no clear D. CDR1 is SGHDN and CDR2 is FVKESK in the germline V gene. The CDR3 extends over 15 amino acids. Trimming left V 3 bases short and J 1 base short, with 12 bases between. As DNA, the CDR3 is TGTGCCAGCAGCCAGGGGTACAGACTCCAAGAGACCCAGTACTTC. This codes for CASSQGYRLQETQYF.